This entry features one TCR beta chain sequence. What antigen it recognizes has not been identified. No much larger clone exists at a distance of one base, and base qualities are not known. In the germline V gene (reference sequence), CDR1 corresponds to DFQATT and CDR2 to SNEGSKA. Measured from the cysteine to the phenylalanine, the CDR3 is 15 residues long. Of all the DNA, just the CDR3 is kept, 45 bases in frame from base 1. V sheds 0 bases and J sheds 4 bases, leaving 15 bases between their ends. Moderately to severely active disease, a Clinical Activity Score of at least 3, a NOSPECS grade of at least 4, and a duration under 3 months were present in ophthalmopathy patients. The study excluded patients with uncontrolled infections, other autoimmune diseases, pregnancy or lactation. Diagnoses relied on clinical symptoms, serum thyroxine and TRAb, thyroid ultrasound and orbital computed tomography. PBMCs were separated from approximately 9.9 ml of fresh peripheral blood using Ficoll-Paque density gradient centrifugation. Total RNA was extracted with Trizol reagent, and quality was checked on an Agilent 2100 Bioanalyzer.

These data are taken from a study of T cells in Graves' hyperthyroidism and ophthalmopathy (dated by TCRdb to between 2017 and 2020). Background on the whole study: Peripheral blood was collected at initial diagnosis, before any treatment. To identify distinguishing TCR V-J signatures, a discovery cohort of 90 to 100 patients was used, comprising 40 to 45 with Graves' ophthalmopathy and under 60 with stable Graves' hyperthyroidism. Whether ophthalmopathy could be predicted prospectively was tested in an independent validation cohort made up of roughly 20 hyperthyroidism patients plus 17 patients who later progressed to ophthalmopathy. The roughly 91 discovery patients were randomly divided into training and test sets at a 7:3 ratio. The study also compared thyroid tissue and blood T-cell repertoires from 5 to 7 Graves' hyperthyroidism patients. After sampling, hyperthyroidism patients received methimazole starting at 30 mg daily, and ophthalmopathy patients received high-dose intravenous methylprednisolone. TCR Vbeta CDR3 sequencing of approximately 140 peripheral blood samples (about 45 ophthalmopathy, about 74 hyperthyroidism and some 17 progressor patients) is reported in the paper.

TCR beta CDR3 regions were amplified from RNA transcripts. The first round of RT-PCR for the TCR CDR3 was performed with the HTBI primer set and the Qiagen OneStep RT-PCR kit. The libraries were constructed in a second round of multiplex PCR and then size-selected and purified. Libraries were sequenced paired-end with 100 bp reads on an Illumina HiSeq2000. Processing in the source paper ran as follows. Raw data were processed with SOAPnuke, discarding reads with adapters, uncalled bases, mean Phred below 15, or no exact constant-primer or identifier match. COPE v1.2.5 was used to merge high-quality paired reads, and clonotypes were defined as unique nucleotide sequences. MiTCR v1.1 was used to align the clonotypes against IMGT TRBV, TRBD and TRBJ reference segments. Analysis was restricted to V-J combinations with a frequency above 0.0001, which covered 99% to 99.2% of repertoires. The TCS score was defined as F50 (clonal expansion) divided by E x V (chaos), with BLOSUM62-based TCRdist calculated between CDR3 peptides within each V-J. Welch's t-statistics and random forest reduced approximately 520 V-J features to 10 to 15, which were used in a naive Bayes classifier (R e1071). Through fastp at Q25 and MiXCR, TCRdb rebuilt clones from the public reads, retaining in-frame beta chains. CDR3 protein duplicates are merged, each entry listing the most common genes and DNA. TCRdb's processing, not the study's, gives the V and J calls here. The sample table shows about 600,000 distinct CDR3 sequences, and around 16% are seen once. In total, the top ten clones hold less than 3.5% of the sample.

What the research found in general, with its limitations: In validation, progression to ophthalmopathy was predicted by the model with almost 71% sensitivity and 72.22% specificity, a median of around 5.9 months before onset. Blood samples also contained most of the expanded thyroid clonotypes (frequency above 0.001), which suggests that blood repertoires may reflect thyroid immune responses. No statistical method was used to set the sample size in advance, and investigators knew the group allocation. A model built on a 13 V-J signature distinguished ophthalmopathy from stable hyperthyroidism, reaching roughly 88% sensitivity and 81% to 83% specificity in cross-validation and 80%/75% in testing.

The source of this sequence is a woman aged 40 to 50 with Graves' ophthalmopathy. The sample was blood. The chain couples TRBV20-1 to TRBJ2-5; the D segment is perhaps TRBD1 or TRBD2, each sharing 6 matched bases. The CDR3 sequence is CSAREAGGPSETQYF. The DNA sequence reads TGCAGTGCTAGAGAAGCTGGGGGGCCTTCAGAGACCCAGTACTTC.